Below, one T cell receptor (beta chain) is given with its context. Its antigen remains unknown. In germline, CDR1 is MNHNS, CDR2 SASEGT. The CDR3 length is 14 residues. V was cut by 6 bases and J by 2 bases, with 11 bases left in between. Method: immunoSEQ multiplex PCR; TCRdb's copy keeps in-frame clones and lacks some. The sample shows roughly 40,000 clones, 95% of them seen only once. The sample comes from a study of T cell clonotyping in hematopoietic cell transplantation. The study, taken as a whole, reports: After transplant, recipient diversity fell while pathologically expanded clonotypes grew through day 180. Graft donor and pretransplant recipient Inverse Simpson Index values predicted broader posttransplant TCR diversity. At the given depth, recipient repertoires were over 95% de novo clonotypes. No sorting was done, leaving CD4 and CD8 contributions mixed.

The sample comprised peripheral blood mononuclear cells. The receptor was isolated from a man aged 30 to 45 in good health. Some clones in this sample may be carry-over from other donors' samples. V is TRBV6-1 and J is TRBJ1-3; D gene uncertain. The CDR3 is CASSLQLTGNTIYF. The CDR3 bases are TGTGCCAGCAGCTTACAGCTAACTGGAAACACCATATATTTT.